The TCR beta chain under discussion was sequenced for a study of identical twins. Germline V CDR1 and CDR2: SGHRS, YFSETQ. This CDR3 is built from 12 residues. V lost 4 bases and J lost 5; bases outside the gene matches: 2. TCRdb analysed the 5' RACE reads with MiXCR anew, one entry per CDR3 protein. The table lists about 470,000 distinct CDR3 sequences, roughly a quarter of them singletons, with 2.9% in the top ten. Healthy Caucasians alone served as donors. These data were likewise used in another study, on T cells expressing NK-cell markers. Turning to that study: NKG2C+ dominant clonotypes from roughly 6 donors made up roughly 1.0-8% of CD8+ T cells.

This clonotype was obtained from a woman younger than 35 in good health. The chain joins TRBV5-1 to TRBJ2-5; the match to TRBD2 covers 7 bases. The sequencing sample was made of CD4+ T cells sorted from blood. The chain's CDR3 is CASSPAGETQYF. The CDR3 coding sequence is TGCGCCAGCAGCCCAGCGGGGGAGACCCAGTACTTC. Drawing the rest from reference TRBV5-1 and TRBJ2-5, the complete variable domain is KAGVTQTPRYLIKTRGQQVTLSCSPISGHRSVSWYQQTPGQGLQFLFEYFSETQRNKGNFPGRFSGRQFSNSRSEMNVSTLELGDSALYLCASSPAGETQYFGPGTRLLVL.